A single T cell receptor beta chain is shown here with its context. Many counts were recorded for this clonotype. The antigen it binds to is not known. Base-call qualities are not available, and no considerably larger clone is one nucleotide away. Receptor libraries were prepared by 5' RACE. The sequencer was an Illumina HiSeq 2500. The second PCR ran for roughly 7 to 12 cycles and used a J-beta primer mix along with a sample-barcoded 5' primer. A template-switch 5' adaptor carrying 12 random nucleotides introduced a unique molecular identifier onto each TCR beta cDNA molecule. Each sample yielded at least 2.5 million CDR3-containing paired-end reads. The Mint cDNA synthesis kit, primed by a TRBC-specific oligonucleotide, was used to synthesize first-strand cDNA from all RNA. After uracil-DNA glycosylase treatment, a first 18-cycle PCR used universal primers M1SS and BC2_uni_R on all cDNA. In the original analysis: Normalization of each sample was performed by random selection of 1 million high-quality reads, each carrying a distinct molecular identifier. Instead of being binned into consensus sequences, reads that shared molecular identifiers were thrown out. MiTCR, with a Q25 quality threshold and the strictest error-elimination algorithm, was used for CDR3 identification, clonotype clustering and error correction. Lower-bound total TCR beta diversity was estimated with a nonparametric unseen species model using Euler transformation. The public reads were reprocessed in TCRdb via fastp at Q25 and MiXCR, keeping in-frame beta chains. One record per CDR3 amino acid sequence lists the most common genes and DNA. None of the V and J calls come from the authors' own analysis; TCRdb made them. For this sample the table gives 750,000 to 950,000 distinct CDR3 sequences, of which roughly 28% were detected only once. The ten most abundant clones make up roughly 10% of the sample.

The CDR3 spans 15 residues, from the cysteine through the phenylalanine. Only CDR3 DNA remains: 45 bases, in frame from the first base. As encoded in the germline V gene (reference sequence), CDR1 is SGHKS while CDR2 is YYEKEE. V loses 2 bases, J loses 0 bases, and the germline ends lie 6 bases apart. Systemically healthy Caucasian individuals from Russia, around 39 in total and aged roughly 6 to 100 years, were included as donors. Ten milliliters of peripheral blood were collected from each donor into EDTA-treated Vacutainer tubes. Ficoll-Paque density-gradient centrifugation was used to isolate PBMCs, with at least 6.5 million per sample. Trizol reagent was used to extract total RNA from the PBMCs, yielding at least 5.5 micrograms per sample. The percentages of naive CD45RAhigh/CD27high T cells were determined by flow cytometry on a PBMC aliquot from every donor. The sample originates from a study of blood T cells in healthy people across ages (dated by TCRdb to between 2014 and 2017). With respect to the entire study: In model experiments, template switching captured roughly one uniquely barcoded TCR beta cDNA molecule for every two T cells. Using deep sequencing normalized with unique cDNA molecular identifiers, the study measured how TCR beta repertoire diversity changes with age. The donors were divided into four age groups: young (average about 15 years), middle-aged (about 41), aged (around 67) and long-lived (about 80). The study analyzed two additional independent replicas of 1 million unique cDNA reads from the same blood draw for two donors, one aged 18 to 30 and one aged 80 or older.

The full study reports these points: Compared with the aged group, the long-lived group had more naive CD4+ T cells, fewer expanded clones and increased TCR diversity, suggesting age selection. Because donor CMV infection status was unknown, age-related changes in expanded clonotypes were potentially confounded. Observed TCR beta diversity per million T cells fell roughly linearly with age, and a significant reduction was already apparent by age around 39. Bulk unsorted PBMC profiling prevented conclusive comparison of naive and antigen-experienced compartments. A strong correlation was found between observed TCR beta diversity and the percentage of naive T cells measured by flow cytometry. Total diversity estimates from one million sequenced T cells were considered lower bounds and underestimates.

The sample was also linked to a second study, of T cells of mothers and their children. As the second publication notes: The donors were nine systemically healthy Caucasian individuals, made up of three mothers and their six children. cDNA synthesis consumed the entire amount of extracted RNA, loaded at approximately 1.6 ug RNA in each 15 ul reaction. In the second PCR, sample barcodes and 2-4 random nucleotides were introduced via the M1S primer. Over 8.5 million TCR beta CDR3 reads came from each mother, compared with a few million reads from each child. In both related and unrelated pairs, thymic selection shapes the output of TCR recombination in a similar way, with inherited differences having only a minor effect. Normalized repertoire overlap in related mother-child pairs was always slightly higher than in unrelated mother-child pairs, but the difference was never significant. With a sensitivity of about 100 clones per million clonotypes, no persistent microchimeric T cell clones were detected. Deep NGS was used in the study to compare the TCR beta repertoires of mothers and children and to look for features that separate related mother-child pairs from unrelated individuals. Mothers averaged roughly 40 +/- 4 years of age and children averaged about 10 +/- 4 years. After adapter ligation was performed with NEBNext reagents, the libraries were sequenced on an Illumina HiSeq 2000 with 100+100 nt paired-end reads. To prevent cross-contamination, the mother and child libraries were prepared a month apart and were sequenced in separate runs. For each donor, somewhere between roughly 500,000 and 2,100,000 distinct TCR beta clonotypes were identified. Naive TCR beta clonotypes were estimated from low-frequency clonotypes matched to each donor's FACS-determined naive share, without sorting.

The chain is encoded by TRBV5-5 joined to TRBJ2-6; a confident D gene designation cannot be given. Material: blood. The TCR originated in a woman in her thirties or forties in good health. The DNA reads as follows: TGTGCCAGCAGCTTTTCCGGCTCTGGGGCCAACGTCCTGACTTTC. The translation is CASSFSGSGANVLTF.